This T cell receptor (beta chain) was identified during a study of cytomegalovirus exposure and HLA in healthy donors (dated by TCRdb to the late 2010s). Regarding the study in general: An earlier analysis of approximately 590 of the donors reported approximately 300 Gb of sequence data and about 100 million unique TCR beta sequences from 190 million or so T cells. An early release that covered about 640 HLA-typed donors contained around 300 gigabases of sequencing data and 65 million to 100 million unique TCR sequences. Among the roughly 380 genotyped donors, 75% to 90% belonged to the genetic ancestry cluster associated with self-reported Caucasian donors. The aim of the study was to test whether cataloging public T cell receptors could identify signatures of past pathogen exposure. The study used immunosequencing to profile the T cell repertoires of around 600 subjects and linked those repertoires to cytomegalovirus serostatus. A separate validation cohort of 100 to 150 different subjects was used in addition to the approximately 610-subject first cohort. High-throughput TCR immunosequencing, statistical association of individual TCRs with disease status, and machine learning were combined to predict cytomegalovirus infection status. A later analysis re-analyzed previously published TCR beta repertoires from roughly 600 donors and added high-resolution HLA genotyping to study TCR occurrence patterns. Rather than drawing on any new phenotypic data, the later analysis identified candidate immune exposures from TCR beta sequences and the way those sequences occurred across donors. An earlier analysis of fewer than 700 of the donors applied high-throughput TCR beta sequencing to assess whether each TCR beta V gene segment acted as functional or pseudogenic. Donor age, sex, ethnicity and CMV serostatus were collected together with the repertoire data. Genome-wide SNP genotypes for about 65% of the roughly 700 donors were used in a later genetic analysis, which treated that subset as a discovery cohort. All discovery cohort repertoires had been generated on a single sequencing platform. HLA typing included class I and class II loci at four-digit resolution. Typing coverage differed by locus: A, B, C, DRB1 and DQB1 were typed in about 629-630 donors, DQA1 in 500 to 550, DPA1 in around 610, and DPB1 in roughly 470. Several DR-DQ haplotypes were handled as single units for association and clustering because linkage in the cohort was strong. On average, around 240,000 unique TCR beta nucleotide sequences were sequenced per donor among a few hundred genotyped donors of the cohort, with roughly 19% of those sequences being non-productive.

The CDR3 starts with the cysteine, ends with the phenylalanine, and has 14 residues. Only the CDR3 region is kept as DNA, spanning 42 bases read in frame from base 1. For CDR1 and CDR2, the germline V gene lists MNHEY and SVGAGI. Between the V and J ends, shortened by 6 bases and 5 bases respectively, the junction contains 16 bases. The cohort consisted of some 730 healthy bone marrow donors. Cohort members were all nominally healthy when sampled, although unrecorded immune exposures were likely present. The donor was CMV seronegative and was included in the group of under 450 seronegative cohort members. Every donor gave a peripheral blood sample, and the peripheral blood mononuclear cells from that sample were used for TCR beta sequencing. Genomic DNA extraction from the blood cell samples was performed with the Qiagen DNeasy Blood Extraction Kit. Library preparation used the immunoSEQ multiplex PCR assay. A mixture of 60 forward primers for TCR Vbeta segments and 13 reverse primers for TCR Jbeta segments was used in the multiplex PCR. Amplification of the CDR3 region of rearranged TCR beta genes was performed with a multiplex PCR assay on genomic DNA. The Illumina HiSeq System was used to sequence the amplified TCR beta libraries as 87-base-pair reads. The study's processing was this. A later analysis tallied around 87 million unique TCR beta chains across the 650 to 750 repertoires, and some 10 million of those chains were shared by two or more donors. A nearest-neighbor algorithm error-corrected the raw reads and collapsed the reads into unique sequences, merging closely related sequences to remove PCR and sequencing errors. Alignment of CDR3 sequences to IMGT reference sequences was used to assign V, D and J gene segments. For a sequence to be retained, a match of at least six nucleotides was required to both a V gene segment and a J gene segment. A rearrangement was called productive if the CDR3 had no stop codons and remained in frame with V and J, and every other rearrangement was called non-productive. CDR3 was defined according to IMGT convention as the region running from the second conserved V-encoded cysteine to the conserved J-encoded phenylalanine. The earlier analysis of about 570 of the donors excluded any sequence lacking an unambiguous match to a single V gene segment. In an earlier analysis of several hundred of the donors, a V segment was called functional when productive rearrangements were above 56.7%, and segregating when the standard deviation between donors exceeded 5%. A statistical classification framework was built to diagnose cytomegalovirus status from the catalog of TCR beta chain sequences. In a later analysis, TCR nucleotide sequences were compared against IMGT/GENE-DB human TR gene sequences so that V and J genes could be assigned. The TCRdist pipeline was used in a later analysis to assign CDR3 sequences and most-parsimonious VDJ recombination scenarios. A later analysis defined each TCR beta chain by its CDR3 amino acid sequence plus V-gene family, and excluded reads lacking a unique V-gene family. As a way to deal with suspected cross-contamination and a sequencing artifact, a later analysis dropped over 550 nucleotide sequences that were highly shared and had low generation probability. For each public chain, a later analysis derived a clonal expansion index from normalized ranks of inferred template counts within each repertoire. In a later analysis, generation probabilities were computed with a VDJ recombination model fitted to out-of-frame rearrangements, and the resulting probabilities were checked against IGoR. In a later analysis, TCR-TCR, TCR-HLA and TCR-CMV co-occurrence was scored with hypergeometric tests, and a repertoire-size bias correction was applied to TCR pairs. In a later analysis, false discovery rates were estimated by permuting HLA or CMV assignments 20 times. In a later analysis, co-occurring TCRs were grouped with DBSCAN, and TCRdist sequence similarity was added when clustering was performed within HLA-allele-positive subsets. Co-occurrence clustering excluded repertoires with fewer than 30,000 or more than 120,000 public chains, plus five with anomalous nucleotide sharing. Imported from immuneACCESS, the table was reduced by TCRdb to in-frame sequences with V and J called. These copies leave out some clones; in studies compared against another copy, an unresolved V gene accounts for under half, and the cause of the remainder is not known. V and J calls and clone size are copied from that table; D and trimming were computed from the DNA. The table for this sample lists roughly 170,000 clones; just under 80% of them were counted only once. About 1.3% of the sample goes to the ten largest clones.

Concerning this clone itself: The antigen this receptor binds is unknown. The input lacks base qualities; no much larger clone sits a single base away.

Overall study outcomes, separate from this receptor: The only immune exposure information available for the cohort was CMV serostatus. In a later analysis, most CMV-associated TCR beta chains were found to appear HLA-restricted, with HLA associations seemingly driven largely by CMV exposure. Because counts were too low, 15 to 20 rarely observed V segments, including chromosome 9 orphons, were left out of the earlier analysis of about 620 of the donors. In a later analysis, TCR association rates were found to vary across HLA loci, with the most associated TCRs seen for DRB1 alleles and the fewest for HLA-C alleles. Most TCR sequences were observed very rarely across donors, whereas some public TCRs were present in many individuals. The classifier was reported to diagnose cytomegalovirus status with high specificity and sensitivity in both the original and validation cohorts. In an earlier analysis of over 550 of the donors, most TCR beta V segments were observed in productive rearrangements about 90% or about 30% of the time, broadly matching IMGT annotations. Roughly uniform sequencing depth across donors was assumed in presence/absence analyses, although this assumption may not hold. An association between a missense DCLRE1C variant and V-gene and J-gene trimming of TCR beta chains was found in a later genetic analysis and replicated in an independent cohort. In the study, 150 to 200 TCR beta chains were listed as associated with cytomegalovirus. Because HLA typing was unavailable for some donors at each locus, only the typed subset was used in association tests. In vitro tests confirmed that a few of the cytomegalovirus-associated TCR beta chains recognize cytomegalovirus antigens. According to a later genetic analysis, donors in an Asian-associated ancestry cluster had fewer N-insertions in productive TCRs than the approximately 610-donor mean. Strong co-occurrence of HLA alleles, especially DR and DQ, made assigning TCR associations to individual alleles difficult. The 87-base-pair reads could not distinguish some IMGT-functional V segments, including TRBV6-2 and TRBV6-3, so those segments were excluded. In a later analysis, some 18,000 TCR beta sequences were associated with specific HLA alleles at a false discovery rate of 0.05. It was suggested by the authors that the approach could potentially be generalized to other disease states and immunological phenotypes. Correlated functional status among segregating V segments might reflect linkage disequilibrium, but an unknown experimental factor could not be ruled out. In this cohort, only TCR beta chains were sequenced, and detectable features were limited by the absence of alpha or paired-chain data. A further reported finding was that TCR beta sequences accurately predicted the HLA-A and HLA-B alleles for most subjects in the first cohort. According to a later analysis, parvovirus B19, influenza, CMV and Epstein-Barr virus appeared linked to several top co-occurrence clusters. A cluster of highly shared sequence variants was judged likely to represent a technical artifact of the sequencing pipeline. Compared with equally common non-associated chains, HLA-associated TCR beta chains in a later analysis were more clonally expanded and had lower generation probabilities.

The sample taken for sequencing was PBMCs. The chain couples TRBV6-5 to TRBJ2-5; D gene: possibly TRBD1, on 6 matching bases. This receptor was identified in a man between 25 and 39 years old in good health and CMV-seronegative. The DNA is TGTGCCAGCAGCCTACAGGGTCACAAGGAGACCCAGTACTTC. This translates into CASSLQGHKETQYF.